These 2 T cell receptor beta chains came from one sample sequenced in a study of blood T cell repertoires in COVID-19. TCRdb's copy holds only in-frame clones and misses some; the assay was immunoSEQ multiplex PCR. This table holds roughly 42,000 clones, about 90% found once. Sample: peripheral blood. The receptors were gathered from a man aged 50 or older with active COVID-19.

The J gene is TRBJ2-1, the V gene TRBV19; TRBD2 matches 14 bases. Germline V gives CDR1 LNHDA, CDR2 SQIVND (reference sequence). With V trimmed by 6 bases and J by 4 bases, 5 bases remained unmatched. The CDR3 runs to 16 residues. As DNA, the CDR3 is TGTGCCAGTAGGACTAGCGGGGGGGCTGGTTACAATGAGCAGTTCTTC. The encoded protein is CASRTSGGAGYNEQFF.

The DNA of the CDR3 is TGTGCCAGCAATAGCGGGAGATACAATGAGCAGTTCTTC. Amino acids: CASNSGRYNEQFF. The chain combines TRBV12-3 or TRBV12-4 with TRBJ2-1; 9 bases line up with TRBD2. The CDR3 totals 13 residues. Trimming cost V 7 bases and J 4 bases; bases outside gene matches: 2.